This T cell receptor beta chain was recovered during a study of tumor-infiltrating lymphocytes in localized non-small cell lung cancer. At the level of the study: Patients included smokers and never-smokers with various histologies, some sampled after neoadjuvant chemotherapy. Resected tumor was paired with non-adjacent uninvolved lung from the same patient. Findings of the study overall: Tumors had more T cell infiltration than uninvolved lung, per TCRbeta sequencing and CD3 counts. Available tissue quantity limited TCR sequencing to a patient subset.

The CDR3 spans 16 residues. Trimming shortened V by 3 bases and J by 1 base, and 10 bases separated the two germline ends. The V gene's germline CDR1 is SGHTA and CDR2 FQGNSA. Worth noting for this clone: Its antigen is still unknown.

Clones were sequenced by immunoSEQ multiplex PCR, and TCRdb holds only the in-frame ones, with some missing. The data hold fewer than 25,000 clones, with around two thirds observed a single time. The J gene is TRBJ2-6, the V gene TRBV7-2; D might be TRBD1 or TRBD2, each matching 5 bases. Sequencing was done on a sample of lung tumor tissue. The receptor's source is a human donor with non-small cell lung cancer. This chain's CDR3 is CASSFSGGSGANVLTF. CDR3 coding DNA: TGTGCCAGCAGCTTTAGTGGGGGTTCTGGGGCCAACGTCCTGACTTTC.